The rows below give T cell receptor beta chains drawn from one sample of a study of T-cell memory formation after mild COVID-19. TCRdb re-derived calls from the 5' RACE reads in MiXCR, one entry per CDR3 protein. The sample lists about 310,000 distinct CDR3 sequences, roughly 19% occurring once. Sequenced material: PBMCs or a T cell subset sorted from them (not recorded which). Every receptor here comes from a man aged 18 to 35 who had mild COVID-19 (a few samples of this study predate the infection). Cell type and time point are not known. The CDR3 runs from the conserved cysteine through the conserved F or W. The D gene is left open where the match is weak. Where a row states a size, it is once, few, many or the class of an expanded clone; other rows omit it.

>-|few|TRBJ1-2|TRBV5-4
TGTGCCAGCAGCCCCCGGGACAACTATGGCTACACCTTC
CASSPRDNYGYTF
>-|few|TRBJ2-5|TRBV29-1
TGCAGCGGGGATGGCCGGGGAGAGACCCAGTACTTC
CSGDGRGETQYF
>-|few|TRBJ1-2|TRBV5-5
TGTGCCAGCACCACCCGGGACCAGAGCTATGGCTACACCTTC
CASTTRDQSYGYTF
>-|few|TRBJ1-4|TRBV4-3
TGCGCCAGCAGCCAAAGGGGGGCCACATCTGAAAAACTGTTTTTT
CASSQRGATSEKLFF
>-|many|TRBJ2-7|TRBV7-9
TGTGCCAGCAGCCCCCGACAGGAATCCCACGAGCAGTACTTC
CASSPRQESHEQYF
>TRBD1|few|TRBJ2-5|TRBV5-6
TGTGCCAGCGGGGGACAGGGGAGGGTGGAGACCCAGTACTTC
CASGGQGRVETQYF
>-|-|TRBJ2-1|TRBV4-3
TGCGCCAGCAGTCATTCCTCCTACAATGAGCAGTTCTTC
CASSHSSYNEQFF
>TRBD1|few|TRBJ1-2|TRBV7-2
TGTGCCAGCAGCTCGGACAGGCGTAATGGCTACACCTTC
CASSSDRRNGYTF
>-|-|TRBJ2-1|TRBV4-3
TGCGCCAGCAGCCAAGAGTTATACAGTTACAATGAGCAGTTCTTC
CASSQELYSYNEQFF
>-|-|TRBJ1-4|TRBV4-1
TGCGCCAGCAGCCCCCCAGGGGCTTCGAAAAAACTGTTTTTT
CASSPPGASKKLFF
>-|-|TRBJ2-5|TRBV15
TGTGCCACCAGCAGATTTAGGGAAGAGACCCAGTACTTC
CATSRFREETQYF
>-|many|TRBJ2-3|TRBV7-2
TGTGCCAGTTCTCCGGGACACACAGATACGCAGTATTTT
CASSPGHTDTQYF
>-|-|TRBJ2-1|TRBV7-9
TGTGCCAGCAGCTCGCACTCCAGGGACTACAATGAGCAGTTCTTC
CASSSHSRDYNEQFF
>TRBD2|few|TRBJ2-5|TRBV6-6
TGTGCCAGCAGTATTCTAGCGGGGGAAAAACAAGAGACCCAGTACTTC
CASSILAGEKQETQYF
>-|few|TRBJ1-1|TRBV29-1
TGCAGCGCCCGGAACACTGAAGCTTTCTTT
CSARNTEAFF
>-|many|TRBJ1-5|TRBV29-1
TGCAGCGTTGAAGAAAGCGGGGGCAATCAGCCCCAGCATTTT
CSVEESGGNQPQHF
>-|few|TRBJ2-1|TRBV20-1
TGCAGTGCTACGCCAGGAGGGGCCCCCTACAATGAGCAGTTCTTC
CSATPGGAPYNEQFF
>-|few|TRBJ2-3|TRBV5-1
TGCGCCAGCAGCCCTGGACAGCCCACAGATACGCAGTATTTT
CASSPGQPTDTQYF
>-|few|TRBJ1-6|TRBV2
TGTGCCAGCAGCCACCCAGGGTCGCAGCTTCATTCACCCCTCCACTTT
CASSHPGSQLHSPLHF
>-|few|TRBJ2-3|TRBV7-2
TGTGCCAGCAGCTTAGGGGCCCGAGGGTGGGCACAGGATACGCAGTATTTT
CASSLGARGWAQDTQYF
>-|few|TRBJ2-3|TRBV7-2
TGTGCCAGCAGCTTAACGGTAGCCAGCACAGATACGCAGTATTTT
CASSLTVASTDTQYF
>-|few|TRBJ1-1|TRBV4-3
TGCGCCAGCAGCCAATTTGCGGAGAACACTGAAGCTTTCTTT
CASSQFAENTEAFF
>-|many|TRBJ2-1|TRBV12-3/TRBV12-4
TGTGCCACCTTACGAAACGGGGCCTACAATGAGCAGTTCTTC
CATLRNGAYNEQFF
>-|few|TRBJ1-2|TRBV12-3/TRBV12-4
TGTGCCAGCAGTTCGAGAGTTAACTATGGCTACACCTTC
CASSSRVNYGYTF
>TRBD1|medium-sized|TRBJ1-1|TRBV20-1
TGCAGTGCTTGGACAGGGAACACTGAAGCTTTCTTT
CSAWTGNTEAFF
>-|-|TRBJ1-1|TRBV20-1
TGCAGTGCTAGAGATCAGGGACAGAACACTGAAGCTTTCTTT
CSARDQGQNTEAFF
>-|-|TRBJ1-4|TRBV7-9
TGTGCCAGCAGCCCCTTGGGGGTACCTAATGAAAAACTGTTTTTT
CASSPLGVPNEKLFF
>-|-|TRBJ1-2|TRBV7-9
TGTGCCAGCAGCTTCGAGGTCACGAACGGCTACACCTTC
CASSFEVTNGYTF
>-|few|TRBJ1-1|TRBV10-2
TGCGCCAGCAGTGAGTTGGGCATCAACACTGAAGCTTTCTTT
CASSELGINTEAFF
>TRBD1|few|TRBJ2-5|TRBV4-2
TGTGCCAGCAGCCGGACAGGGGGCGTAGAGACCCAGTACTTC
CASSRTGGVETQYF
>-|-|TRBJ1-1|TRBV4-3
TGCGCCAGCAGCCAAGATAAGTCCATTGGCAGGGGCACTGAAGCTTTCTTT
CASSQDKSIGRGTEAFF
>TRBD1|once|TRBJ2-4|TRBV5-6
TGTGCCAGCAGCTTCGCAGGGGGCGAGGGCATTCAGTACTTC
CASSFAGGEGIQYF
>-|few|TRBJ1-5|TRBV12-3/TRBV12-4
TGTGCCAGCAGTACGGACGGGGGCAATCAGCCCCAGCATTTT
CASSTDGGNQPQHF
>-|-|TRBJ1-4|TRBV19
TGTGCCAGTAACAGGGACCCTAGGGAAAAACTGTTTTTT
CASNRDPREKLFF
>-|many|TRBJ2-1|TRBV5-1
TGTGCCAGCAGCTTGGACAGCTACAATGAGCAGTTCTTC
CASSLDSYNEQFF
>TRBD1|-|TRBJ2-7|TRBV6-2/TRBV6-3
TGTGCCAGCAGGAGGACAGGGGCCTACGAGCAGTACTTC
CASRRTGAYEQYF
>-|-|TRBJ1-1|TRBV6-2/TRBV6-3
TGTGCCAGCAGTGGACTGGGTTACACTGAAGCTTTCTTT
CASSGLGYTEAFF
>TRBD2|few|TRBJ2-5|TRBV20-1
TGCAGTGCTAGAGTTGGTAGCGGGGACGGAAAGACCCAGTACTTC
CSARVGSGDGKTQYF
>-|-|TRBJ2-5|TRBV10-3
TGTGCCATCAGTGGGGGAGCCACCCAAGAGACCCAGTACTTC
CAISGGATQETQYF
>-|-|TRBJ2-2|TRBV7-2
TGTGCCAGCAGCTTAGATCTGTTTATCATCGGGGAGCTGTTTTTT
CASSLDLFIIGELFF
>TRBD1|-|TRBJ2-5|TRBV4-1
TGCGCCAGCAGCCAAGGGACAGGGGAAGAGACCCAGTACTTC
CASSQGTGEETQYF
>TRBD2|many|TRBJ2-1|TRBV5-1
TGCGCCAGCAGCACCGGCGGAGTAGCGGGGGGGCTGAACAATGAGCAGTTCTTC
CASSTGGVAGGLNNEQFF
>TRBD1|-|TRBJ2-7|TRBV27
TGTGCCACCACGGACAGGGCTAGCTCCTACGAGCAGTACTTC
CATTDRASSYEQYF
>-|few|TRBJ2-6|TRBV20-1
TGCAGTGCGGATAATAGGGCCAACGTCCTGACTTTC
CSADNRANVLTF
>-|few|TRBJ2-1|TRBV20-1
TGCAGTGCTATATCCCTGCCCTCCTACAATGAGCAGTTCTTC
CSAISLPSYNEQFF
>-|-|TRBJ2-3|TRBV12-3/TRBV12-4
TGTGCCAGCAGGACGCCTAGCACAGATACGCAGTATTTT
CASRTPSTDTQYF
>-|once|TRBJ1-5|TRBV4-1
TGCGCCAGCAGCCAAGGAACAGGGTTCGACAATCAGCCCCAGCATTTT
CASSQGTGFDNQPQHF
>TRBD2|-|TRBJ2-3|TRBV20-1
TGCAGTGCTAGAGATCGGCGACTAGCGGGGGCAGATACGCAGTATTTT
CSARDRRLAGADTQYF
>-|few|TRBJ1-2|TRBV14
TGTGCCAGCAGCCAAGACAGGGCTGGCTACACCTTC
CASSQDRAGYTF
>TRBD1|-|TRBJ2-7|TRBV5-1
TGCGCCAGCAGCTCCGGGACAGGGCCCGAGCAGTACTTC
CASSSGTGPEQYF
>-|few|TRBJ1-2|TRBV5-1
TGCGCCAGCGGGGTCGAAAACTATGGCTACACCTTC
CASGVENYGYTF
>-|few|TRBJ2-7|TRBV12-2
TGTGCAAGTCGCTTGTCCGGGACAGGGGGGAATTCGTCCTACGAGCAGTACTTC
CASRLSGTGGNSSYEQYF